This TCR beta chain was sequenced in a study of metastatic and nonmetastatic thyroid tumors. At the level of the study: The study looked at repertoires side by side in blood and in tumor or nodule tissue from malignant and benign thyroid patients.

The study's findings and limits: Malignant tumors reportedly showed significantly higher TCR beta diversity than benign nodules in both blood and tumor.

Looked up from germline, CDR1 is LGHNA and CDR2 is YNFKEQ. This CDR3 has 17 amino acids. V lost 1 base, J lost 4 bases, and 19 bases lay in between. In regard to this clone: Its antigen remains unidentified.

No treatment of any kind had been given to any patient before thyroid surgery. Study processing details: Variation in CDR3 across clinicopathological groups served as the basis for constructing a distant-metastasis classifier in papillary thyroid cancer. MiXCR was used by TCRdb to re-call the PCR reads. TCRdb, not the authors, supplied the V and J calls. The sample consists of roughly 40,000 clones, around 18% of them appearing once. This clonotype originated in a female donor with papillary thyroid cancer or a benign thyroid nodule (not recorded which). Some clones in this sample may be carry-over from other donors' samples. The V and J genes are TRBV4-2 and TRBJ2-5; TRBD2 is a possible D gene (6 bases). Input material: tumor tissue. The CDR3 spells CASSQAPGGAFGETQYF. The CDR3 DNA reads as TGTGCCAGCAGCCAAGCCCCCGGCGGGGCGTTTGGAGAGACCCAGTACTTC.